The 23 T cell receptor beta chains in this list originate from one sample, sequenced in a study of CD8+ T cells in alopecia areata. As the sequencing template, cDNA was produced by extracting RNA and reverse transcribing it. Generated by immunoSEQ multiplex PCR, the TCRdb table keeps only in-frame clones and is missing some. The sample lists over 150,000 clones, about 63% seen once, with around 1.6% in the top ten. The sequencing here drew on CD4+ T cells sorted from blood, taken at week 0. All receptors derive from a human donor with alopecia areata.

This clone has more than one count but fewer than ten. The V gene is TRBV2, the J gene TRBJ1-4; TRBD1 agrees at 8 bases. J gave up 8 bases and V 6 bases, and 2 bases lay outside the gene matches. The CDR3 length is 12 residues. The germline gives CDR1 SNHLY, CDR2 FYNNEI. The CDR3 bases are TGTGCCAGCAGCAGGGGGCAAGAAAAACTGTTTTTT. As protein: CASSRGQEKLFF.

The J gene is TRBJ2-5, the V gene TRBV11-2; TRBD2 aligns across 10 bases. Germline loops: CDR1 SGHAT, CDR2 FQNNGV. This CDR3 has 14 amino acids. The J segment lost 5 bases and the V segment lost 5 bases, leaving 5 bases of the junction unmatched. The CDR3 loop reads CASSRLAGGETQYF. The CDR3 DNA reads TGTGCCAGCAGCCGACTAGCGGGTGGCGAGACCCAGTACTTC.

The sample holds a few counts of this clone. The sample holds other DNA sequences that translate to the same CDR3. V usage is TRBV15 and J usage is TRBJ1-1; D remains ambiguous. V lost 0 bases and J 1 base, leaving 6 bases between the germline ends. The germline V gene has CDR1 LNHNV and CDR2 YYDKDF (reference sequence). The CDR3 sequence is 14 residues long. CDR3 coding DNA: TGTGCCACCAGCAGAGATCGGGGGAACACTGAAGCTTTCTTT. Its translation: CATSRDRGNTEAFF.

The V call is TRBV4-3, the J call TRBJ1-2; TRBD1 agrees at 8 bases. Germline V CDR1 and CDR2: LGHNA, YSLEER. V shed 0 bases and J 7 bases; nucleotides not matched to a gene: 10. This CDR3 spans 16 amino acids. CDR3 coding DNA: TGCGCCAGCAGCCAAGAAAGAGCAGGGGGCATAGGTGGCTACACCTTC. Its translation is CASSQERAGGIGGYTF.

This sequence joins TRBV2 and TRBJ1-6; TRBD1 matches at 8 bases. The trim removed 4 bases at V and 9 bases at J, leaving 8 bases unmatched. CDR3 size: 15 residues. CDR1 SNHLY and CDR2 FYNNEI come from the germline V gene. The CDR3 coding sequence is TGTGCCAGCAGTGTCCTGGGACAGGAGGGTTCACCCCTCCACTTT. This encodes CASSVLGQEGSPLHF.

The chain uses TRBV2 and TRBJ2-2; D not resolved. The CDR3 loop spans 12 amino acids. CDR1 and CDR2 from the germline V gene are SNHLY and FYNNEI. Deletions cut 6 bases from V and 5 bases from J, with 7 bases between. CDR3 residues: CASSHRTGELFF. DNA of the CDR3: TGTGCCAGCAGCCACAGAACCGGGGAGCTGTTTTTT. The whole variable domain, remainder taken from reference TRBV2 and TRBJ2-2, is EPEVTQTPSHQVTQMGQEVILRCVPISNHLYFYWYRQILGQKVEFLVSFYNNEISEKSEIFDDQFSVERPDGSNFTLKIRSTKLEDSAMYFCASSHRTGELFFGEGSRLTVL.

The V and J genes are TRBV29-1 and TRBJ1-2, with D maybe TRBD1 (5 bases). Trimming took 5 bases from V and 2 from J, leaving 9 bases between them. Germline values: CDR1 SQVTM, CDR2 ANQGSEA. The CDR3 spans 12 residues. DNA for the CDR3: TGCAGCGTTTTCGGGGGGAACTATGGCTACACCTTC. As protein: CSVFGGNYGYTF.

The rearrangement uses TRBV6-5 and TRBJ2-5; 9 nucleotides agree with TRBD1. The CDR3 has 15 residues. Unmatched junction bases numbered 6, after V lost 2 bases and J lost 5 bases. Germline V gene sequence: CDR1 MNHEY, CDR2 SVGAGI. The CDR3 region is CASSYRDRVSETQYF. In DNA, the CDR3 is TGTGCCAGCAGTTACCGGGACAGGGTGTCGGAGACCCAGTACTTC.

This chain links TRBV30 with TRBJ1-5, with D possibly matching TRBD1 (6 bases). This CDR3 comprises 15 residues. The ends were cut back, 3 bases at V and 7 bases at J, with 19 bases in the middle. CDR1 is GTSNPN and CDR2 is SVGIG in the germline V gene (reference sequence). CDR3 residues: CAWRVPGGAGQPQHF. The DNA for the CDR3 is TGTGCCTGGAGGGTGCCGGGGGGCGCCGGACAGCCCCAGCATTTT.

In nucleotides, the CDR3 is TGTGCCAGCAGTTTAGTTGCAGGGTTTGGTGATGAGCAGTTCTTC. It yields the protein CASSLVAGFGDEQFF. The J gene is TRBJ2-1, the V gene TRBV27, with D perhaps TRBD1 (5 bases). The CDR3 spans 15 residues. V gave up 2 bases and J gave up 8 bases, with 16 bases separating them. Germline loops: CDR1 MNHEY, CDR2 SMNVEV (reference sequence).

The chain couples TRBV7-2 to TRBJ2-4; perhaps TRBD1 as D (5 bases). V was cut by 5 bases and J by 7 bases, with 21 bases left in between. The germline V gene encodes CDR1 SGHTA and CDR2 FQGNSA. The CDR3 is made up of 16 amino acids. Here the CDR3 reads CASSPWARPRGNIQYF. The DNA of the CDR3 is TGTGCCAGCAGCCCTTGGGCCCGGCCTAGGGGCAACATTCAGTACTTC.

This clone was counted a single time. V usage is TRBV2 and J usage is TRBJ2-2, with 8 bases aligning to TRBD2. This CDR3 contains 15 residues. Germline V CDR1 and CDR2: SNHLY, FYNNEI. V trimming: 7 bases; J trimming: 4 bases; junction bases outside the gene matches: 8. This CDR3 reads CASTLGAGGTGELFF. As DNA, the CDR3 is TGTGCCAGCACCCTAGGGGCGGGAGGCACCGGGGAGCTGTTTTTT.

This clone was detected only a few times. The chain has TRBV5-6 and TRBJ2-5; a possible D gene is TRBD1 (6 bases). Looked up from germline, CDR1 is SGHDT and CDR2 is YYEEEE. CDR3 length equals 14 residues. Trimming cost V 2 bases and J 1 base, with 9 bases left between them. The CDR3, as DNA: TGTGCCAGCAGCTTCCGGGACACCCAAGAGACCCAGTACTTC. It yields the protein CASSFRDTQETQYF.

V is TRBV29-1 and J is TRBJ1-1, with TRBD1 as a possible D gene (5 bases). Germline V CDR1 and CDR2: SQVTM, ANQGSEA. Trimming cost V 8 bases and J 1 base, with 8 bases left between them. The CDR3 runs to 11 residues. CDR3 sequence reads: CSWGTNTEAFF. For the CDR3, the DNA is TGCAGCTGGGGGACGAACACTGAAGCTTTCTTT.

This rearrangement joins TRBV29-1 to TRBJ1-2, with D possibly being TRBD1 (6 bases). The V gene's germline CDR1 is SQVTM and CDR2 ANQGSEA. The CDR3 has 10 amino acids. Trimming removed 3 bases from V and 11 bases from J, with 10 bases in between. The CDR3 region is CSVELQGYTF. In DNA, the CDR3 is TGCAGCGTTGAGCTACAGGGTTACACCTTC. Drawing the rest from reference TRBV29-1 and TRBJ1-2, the complete variable domain is SAVISQKPSRDICQRGTSLTIQCQVDSQVTMMFWYRQQPGQSLTLIATANQGSEATYESGFVIDKFPISRPNLTFSTLTVSNMSPEDSSIYLCSVELQGYTFGSGTRLTVV.

The J gene is TRBJ1-1, the V gene TRBV29-1, with 7 bases that match TRBD1. The junction had 8 bases not matched to a gene; V was cut back by 3 bases and J by 7 bases. The CDR3 consists of 13 residues. CDR1 SQVTM and CDR2 ANQGSEA come from the germline V gene. Here the CDR3 reads CSVDTGTANEAFF. DNA for the CDR3: TGCAGCGTTGACACCGGGACAGCGAATGAAGCTTTCTTT.

This sequence joins TRBV11-2 and TRBJ2-7, with D perhaps TRBD1 (6 bases). Germline V gene data show CDR1 as SGHAT and CDR2 as FQNNGV. Trimming took off 1 base at V and 1 base at J, with 11 bases between the two ends. The CDR3 totals 15 residues. The CDR3 loop is CASSLGTGHSYEQYF. DNA of the CDR3: TGTGCCAGCAGCTTAGGAACAGGGCATTCCTACGAGCAGTACTTC.

The J gene is TRBJ2-3, the V gene TRBV4-3; D may be TRBD2 (6 bases). With 1 base removed from V and 0 bases from J, the gap between germline ends came to 8 bases. The CDR3 covers 15 residues. Germline lookup yields CDR1 LGHNA and CDR2 YSLEER. The chain's CDR3 is CASSQGDSSTDTQYF. The CDR3 DNA follows: TGCGCCAGCAGCCAAGGGGACTCAAGCACAGATACGCAGTATTTT.

This chain connects TRBV7-6 to TRBJ2-3, with TRBD2 matching 8 bases. Germline values: CDR1 SGHVS, CDR2 FNYEAQ. The CDR3 is 16 amino acids. Germline trimming cut 4 bases from V and 3 bases from J; bases unmatched to any gene: 9. This chain's CDR3 is CASSSRGGRMTDTQYF. The CDR3 bases are TGTGCCAGCAGCTCACGGGGGGGCCGGATGACAGATACGCAGTATTTT.

J is TRBJ2-4 and V is TRBV30; 9 bases map to TRBD2. The germline gives CDR1 GTSNPN, CDR2 SVGIG (reference sequence). The CDR3 has 14 amino acids. Trimming removed 3 bases from V and 9 bases from J; junction bases left unmatched: 9. The DNA of the CDR3 is TGTGCCTGGAGCGCCCAAGCGGGGGGCTCCATTCAGTACTTC. It translates to CAWSAQAGGSIQYF. The entire variable domain, with the rest obtained from reference TRBV30 and TRBJ2-4, is as follows: SQTIHQWPATLVQPVGSPLSLECTVEGTSNPNLYWYRQAAGRGLQLLFYSVGIGQISSEVPQNLSASRPQDRQFILSSKKLLLSDSGFYLCAWSAQAGGSIQYFGAGTRLSVL.

Only one count was recorded for this clone. The chain joins TRBV18 to TRBJ1-1, with D possibly being TRBD1 (5 bases). The CDR3 is made up of 13 amino acids. The germline V gene has CDR1 KGHSH and CDR2 LQKENI. V gave up 3 bases and J gave up 3 bases, with 8 bases separating them. DNA for the CDR3: TGTGCCAGCTCACCCGGCAGGGACACTGAAGCTTTCTTT. Translation: CASSPGRDTEAFF. Complete variable domain (other parts from reference TRBV18 and TRBJ1-1): NAGVMQNPRHLVRRRGQEARLRCSPMKGHSHVYWYRQLPEEGLKFMVYLQKENIIDESGMPKERFSAEFPKEGPSILRIQQVVRGDSAAYFCASSPGRDTEAFFGQGTRLTVV.

This clone was observed many times. V usage is TRBV7-3 and J usage is TRBJ2-1, with 8 bases identical to TRBD2. This CDR3 is 14 amino acids long. V shed 5 bases, J shed 12 bases, and the junction held 12 bases outside the gene matches. Germline values: CDR1 SGHTA, CDR2 FQGTGA. The CDR3 DNA sequence: TGTGCCAGCAGCCCCCAGCGAGGGGCGGGGGGGCAGTTCTTC. Its translation: CASSPQRGAGGQFF.

This chain joins TRBV30 and TRBJ2-2; 8 positions match TRBD1. V shed 5 bases and J 6 bases; nucleotides not matched to a gene: 5. CDR3 size: 13 residues. CDR1 and CDR2 (germline): GTSNPN, SVGIG (reference sequence). CDR3 region: CAWGQGLAGELFF. The CDR3 DNA is TGTGCCTGGGGACAGGGCCTTGCCGGGGAGCTGTTTTTT.